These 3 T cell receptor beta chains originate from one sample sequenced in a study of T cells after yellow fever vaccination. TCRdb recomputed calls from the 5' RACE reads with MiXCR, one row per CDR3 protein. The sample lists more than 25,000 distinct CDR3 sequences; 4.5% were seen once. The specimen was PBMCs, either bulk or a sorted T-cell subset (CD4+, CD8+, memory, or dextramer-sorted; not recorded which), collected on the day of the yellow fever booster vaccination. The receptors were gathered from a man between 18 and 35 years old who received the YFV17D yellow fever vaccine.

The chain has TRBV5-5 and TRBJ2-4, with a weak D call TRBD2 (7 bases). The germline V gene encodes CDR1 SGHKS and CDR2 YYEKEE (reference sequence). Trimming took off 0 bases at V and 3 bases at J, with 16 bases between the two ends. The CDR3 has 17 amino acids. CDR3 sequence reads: CASSLGGGRAGKNIQYF. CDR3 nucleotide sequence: TGTGCCAGCAGCTTGGGGGGGGGCAGGGCCGGCAAAAACATTCAGTACTTC.

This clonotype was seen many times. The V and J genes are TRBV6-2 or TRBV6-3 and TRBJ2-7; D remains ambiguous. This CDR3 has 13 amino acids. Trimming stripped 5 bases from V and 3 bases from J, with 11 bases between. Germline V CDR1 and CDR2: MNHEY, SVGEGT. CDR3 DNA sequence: TGTGCCAGCAGTGGCCCGGTCAACTACGAGCAGTACGTC. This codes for CASSGPVNYEQYV.

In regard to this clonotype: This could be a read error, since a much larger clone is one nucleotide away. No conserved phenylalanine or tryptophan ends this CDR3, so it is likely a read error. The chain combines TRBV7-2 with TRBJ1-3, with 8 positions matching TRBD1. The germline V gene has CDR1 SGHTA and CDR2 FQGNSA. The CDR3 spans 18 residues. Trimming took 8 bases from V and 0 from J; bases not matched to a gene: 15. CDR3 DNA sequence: TGTGCCAGCGTTGTGAGCTGGGACAGGACTTCCTCTGGAAACACCATATATTCT. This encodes CASVVSWDRTSSGNTIYS.